The 17 T cell receptor beta chains presented below share a single source sample, sequenced in a study of T cells after yellow fever vaccination. TCRdb ran MiXCR on the 5' RACE reads and lists one entry per CDR3 protein. The repertoire holds around 110,000 distinct CDR3 sequences, with 8.4% as singletons. The sequencing here drew on CD8+ T cells sorted from PBMCs, taken 45 days after the yellow fever booster vaccination. The receptors here all came from a man aged 25-45 years who received the YFV17D yellow fever vaccine.

The gene calls are TRBV15 and TRBJ1-2; 7 bases agree with TRBD1. The V gene end was trimmed by 0 bases and the J gene end by 9 bases; junction bases not matched to a gene: 7. Per the germline V gene, CDR1 is LNHNV and CDR2 is YYDKDF (reference sequence). The CDR3 runs to 14 residues. DNA for the CDR3: TGTGCCACCAGCAGAGACTGGGACAGCTTGAGCTACACCTTC. Translated: CATSRDWDSLSYTF.

In its sample, this clonotype was seen many times. The V call is TRBV18, the J call TRBJ2-5; D is ambiguous. Germline V gene data show CDR1 as KGHSH and CDR2 as LQKENI. V was clipped by 0 bases and J by 5 bases, with 4 bases between them. The CDR3 runs 12 residues. The CDR3 region is CASSPPYETQYF. The CDR3 DNA sequence: TGTGCCAGCTCACCACCGTACGAGACCCAGTACTTC.

This clonotype was found many times. The rearrangement links TRBV7-9 to TRBJ2-3, with D perhaps TRBD1 or TRBD2 (5 bases each). The CDR3 has 12 amino acids. Trimming shortened V by 6 bases and J by 1 base, and 5 bases separated the two germline ends. The germline CDR1 and CDR2 sequences are SEHNR and FQNEAQ (reference sequence). The CDR3 DNA follows: TGTGCCAGCAGGGGGGGCACAGATACGCAGTATTTT. It encodes CASRGGTDTQYF.

This clonotype was detected ten times or more. The gene calls are TRBV5-5 and TRBJ1-2; the D is unclear. This CDR3 has 15 residues. The germline gives CDR1 SGHKS, CDR2 YYEKEE (reference sequence). Trimming took 6 bases from V and 0 from J, leaving 15 bases between them. In nucleotides, the CDR3 is TGTGCCAGCACCCCGGGATACGGGGCTAACTATGGCTACACCTTC. Translation gives CASTPGYGANYGYTF.

In this sample, this clonotype turned up a few times. The genes are TRBV4-3 and TRBJ1-6; D is possibly TRBD1 (6 bases). The ends were cut back, 0 bases at V and 8 bases at J, with 11 bases in the middle. The CDR3 extends over 15 amino acids. Germline assignment: CDR1 LGHNA and CDR2 YSLEER. This CDR3 reads CASSQEIGGDSPLHF. The DNA of the CDR3 is TGCGCCAGCAGCCAAGAGATAGGGGGTGATTCACCCCTCCACTTT.

This clonotype was counted at least ten times. The rearrangement uses TRBV7-9 and TRBJ2-1; unclear D gene. Trimming shortened V by 2 bases and J by 4 bases, and 3 bases separated the two germline ends. CDR1 SEHNR and CDR2 FQNEAQ come from the germline V gene (reference sequence). CDR3 length equals 12 residues. CDR3 residues: CASSLLYNEQFF. As DNA, the CDR3 is TGTGCCAGCAGCTTATTATACAATGAGCAGTTCTTC.

Many counts were recorded for this clonotype. The rearrangement joins TRBV7-8 to TRBJ2-7, with D possibly being TRBD2 (5 bases). The length of the CDR3 is 12 residues. V was clipped by 7 bases and J by 6 bases, with 13 bases between them. Germline values: CDR1 SGHVS, CDR2 FQNEAQ. This chain's CDR3 is CASKEGFGEQYF. As DNA, the CDR3 is TGTGCCAGCAAAGAGGGTTTCGGCGAGCAGTACTTC.

This clonotype was found many times. The rearrangement links TRBV7-9 to TRBJ2-7; D is possibly TRBD2 (6 bases). Germline V gene sequence: CDR1 SEHNR, CDR2 FQNEAQ (reference sequence). With 4 bases removed from V and 4 bases from J, the gap between germline ends came to 14 bases. CDR3 length: 14 amino acids. This chain's CDR3 is CASSSGDRPYEQYF. As DNA, the CDR3 is TGTGCCAGCAGCTCGGGAGACCGACCTTACGAGCAGTACTTC.

This clonotype was detected many times. This sequence joins TRBV6-5 and TRBJ1-2; D uncertain. Germline CDR1 is MNHEY and CDR2 is SVGAGI. Deletions cut 4 bases from V and 4 bases from J, with 16 bases between. The CDR3 is made up of 15 amino acids. The CDR3 here is CASSFDPEPTYGYTF. The CDR3 bases are TGTGCCAGCAGTTTTGACCCGGAGCCGACCTATGGCTACACCTTC.

Points on this clonotype: With a much larger clone just one base away, this may be a read error. The V gene is TRBV27, the J gene TRBJ2-1; a possible D gene is TRBD2 (6 bases). Germline loops: CDR1 MNHEY, CDR2 SMNVEV (reference sequence). The CDR3 runs to 15 residues. Deletions cut 2 bases from V and 6 bases from J, with 14 bases between. CDR3 amino acids: CASSLGGNPFNEQFF. The CDR3 nucleotides read TGTGCCAGCAGTTTAGGGGGGAATCCCTTCAATGAGCAGTTCTTC.

This clonotype was recorded only once. A much bigger clone sits one base away, suggesting this may be a read error. J is TRBJ2-2 and V is TRBV12-3 or TRBV12-4, with a tentative D call TRBD2 (5 bases). The CDR3 length is 13 residues. CDR3 in amino acids: CASSYLNTGEMFF. CDR3 nucleotides: TGTGCCAGCAGTTACCTGAACACCGGGGAGATGTTTTTT.

J is TRBJ2-7 and V is TRBV11-2, with 10 bases matching TRBD1. Per the germline V gene, CDR1 is SGHAT and CDR2 is FQNNGV. Losses at the gene ends were 3 bases for V and 6 bases for J; bases not matched to a gene: 5. This CDR3 has 14 residues. The CDR3 bases are TGTGCCAGCAGCTTGGGGACAGGGGCGAGCGAGCAGTACTTC. Translating it yields CASSLGTGASEQYF.

This clonotype came up many times. The J gene is TRBJ2-1, the V gene TRBV5-6, with 11 bases fitting TRBD2. The V segment lost 4 bases and the J segment 3 bases; nucleotides outside the gene matches: 3. Germline-derived CDR1 and CDR2 are SGHDT and YYEEEE. The CDR3 has 15 residues. Written as DNA, the CDR3 is TGTGCCAGCAGCGCGGGACTAGCGGACTACAATGAGCAGTTCTTC. Encoded protein: CASSAGLADYNEQFF.

This clonotype was seen at least ten times. The V and J genes are TRBV12-3 or TRBV12-4 and TRBJ2-1; 11 bases match TRBD2. Losses at the gene ends were 5 bases for V and 5 bases for J; bases not matched to a gene: 5. The CDR3 loop spans 15 amino acids. For the CDR3, the DNA is TGTGCCAGCAGTGGTAGCGGGAGGGGTAACAATGAGCAGTTCTTC. Translated, it gives CASSGSGRGNNEQFF.

This clonotype showed up many times. The chain couples TRBV12-3 or TRBV12-4 to TRBJ2-5, with no clear D. The ends were cut back, 4 bases at V and 1 base at J, with 16 bases in the middle. This CDR3 region has 16 residues. In DNA, the CDR3 is TGTGCCAGCAGTTCCCTACCGCACCCTTTCCAAGAGACCCAGTACTTC. Translating gives CASSSLPHPFQETQYF.

This clonotype was found many times. V gene TRBV5-1 combines with J gene TRBJ2-2; no definite D call. The germline gives CDR1 SGHRS, CDR2 YFSETQ. CDR3 length: 16 amino acids. V dropped 0 bases and J dropped 7 bases, with 16 bases sitting between them. CDR3 nucleotide sequence: TGCGCCAGCAGCTTGGGCCTACAAGATGGACGCGGGGAGCTGTTTTTT. As protein: CASSLGLQDGRGELFF.

The V call is TRBV2, the J call TRBJ2-7; D remains ambiguous. The CDR3 extends over 12 amino acids. Germline CDR1 is SNHLY and CDR2 is FYNNEI. V gave up 7 bases and J gave up 1 base, with 8 bases separating them. The chain's CDR3 is CASTTVSYEQYF. The CDR3 nucleotides are TGTGCCAGCACAACGGTTTCCTACGAGCAGTACTTC.